Following are 27 T cell receptor beta chains from one sample sequenced in a study of OX40 agonist ivuxolimab in advanced cancers. The table came from immunoSEQ multiplex PCR; TCRdb's copy has only in-frame clones and leaves some out. Among roughly 32,000 clones listed, about three quarters were seen once. The sample here was CD4+ or CD8+ T cells sorted from blood, taken in a trial of the OX40 agonist ivuxolimab. The receptors stem from an adult with an advanced solid tumor such as melanoma, head and neck, liver or kidney cancer.

This sequence joins TRBV5-8 and TRBJ2-3, with 9 bases that match TRBD2. Germline values: CDR1 SGHTS, CDR2 YDEGEE. The CDR3 runs 15 residues. V shed 1 base and J 1 base; nucleotides not matched to a gene: 1. CDR3 loop: CASSLKRGGTDTQYF. CDR3 sequence (DNA): TGTGCCAGCAGCTTGAAGCGGGGGGGCACAGATACGCAGTATTTT.

This sequence joins TRBV4-2 and TRBJ2-7; D is possibly TRBD2 (6 bases). Germline V gives CDR1 LGHNA, CDR2 YNFKEQ. Trimming removed 4 bases from V and 0 bases from J, with 7 bases in between. The CDR3 runs 13 residues. In nucleotides, the CDR3 is TGTGCCAGCAGCCTCGGGAGCTCCTACGAGCAGTACTTC. It translates to CASSLGSSYEQYF.

This rearrangement joins TRBV19 to TRBJ2-6; D is ambiguous. This CDR3 is 18 amino acids long. The V gene's germline CDR1 is LNHDA and CDR2 SQIVND (reference sequence). V lost 7 bases and J lost 0, with 19 bases in between. CDR3 protein: CASNPIGEPSSGANVLTF. Written as DNA, the CDR3 is TGTGCCAGTAATCCGATCGGTGAACCCAGCTCTGGGGCCAACGTCCTGACTTTC.

This rearrangement joins TRBV5-1 to TRBJ1-1; 9 bases map to TRBD1. The CDR3 has 16 amino acids. From germline, CDR1 is SGHRS and CDR2 YFSETQ. The ends lost 4 bases at V and 0 bases at J; junction bases unmatched: 7. The CDR3 is CASSPTQGAVNTEAFF. DNA for the CDR3: TGCGCCAGCAGCCCGACACAGGGGGCGGTGAACACTGAAGCTTTCTTT. The variable domain in full, with the rest retrieved from reference TRBV5-1 and TRBJ1-1, is KAGVTQTPRYLIKTRGQQVTLSCSPISGHRSVSWYQQTPGQGLQFLFEYFSETQRNKGNFPGRFSGRQFSNSRSEMNVSTLELGDSALYLCASSPTQGAVNTEAFFGQGTRLTVV.

The V and J genes are TRBV4-1 and TRBJ2-3, with a weak D call TRBD2 (5 bases). The V end lost 1 base, the J end lost 2 bases, and 19 bases lay between the germline ends. The CDR3 has 18 amino acids. The V gene's germline CDR1 is MGHRA and CDR2 YSYEKL. CDR3 residues: CASSQVGYSGKDTDTQYF. The DNA for the CDR3 is TGCGCCAGCAGCCAAGTCGGATATTCGGGGAAGGACACAGATACGCAGTATTTT.

V gene TRBV2 combines with J gene TRBJ2-1, with 7 positions matching TRBD1. There are 15 residues in the CDR3. Per the germline V gene, CDR1 is SNHLY and CDR2 is FYNNEI. With V trimmed by 5 bases and J by 6 bases, 10 bases remained unmatched. Here the CDR3 reads CASSPQGQPLNEQFF. CDR3 DNA: TGTGCCAGCAGTCCACAGGGGCAGCCCCTCAATGAGCAGTTCTTC.

The table lists this clone with a count of one. The chain couples TRBV19 to TRBJ2-3; the D is unclear. The V end lost 5 bases, the J end lost 2 bases, and 8 bases lay between the germline ends. Germline lookup yields CDR1 LNHDA and CDR2 SQIVND (reference sequence). The CDR3 contains 13 residues. CDR3 DNA: TGTGCCAGTAGTGGGCTGATCACAGATACGCAGTATTTT. Translated, it gives CASSGLITDTQYF.

J is TRBJ2-1 and V is TRBV21-1; TRBD2, the table's D call, lacks a check against the DNA. TRBV21-1 is a listed pseudogene. The CDR3 has 19 residues. CDR3 sequence (DNA): TGTGCCAGCAGCAAAGCTGAAGGACTAGCGGGGGGAACCTACAATGAGCAGTTCTTC. Amino acids: CASSKAEGLAGGTYNEQFF.

The chain carries TRBV6-5 and TRBJ1-1, with 7 bases lining up with TRBD1. The length of the CDR3 is 14 residues. V gave up 4 bases and J gave up 3 bases; unmatched junction bases: 5. CDR1 is MNHEY, CDR2 SVGAGI, per germline. In DNA form, the CDR3 reads TGTGCCAGCAGTTCTGGCAGGGGGTACACTGAAGCTTTCTTT. Protein product: CASSSGRGYTEAFF.

In its sample, this clone was seen a few times. CDR3 nucleotide sequence: TGCGCCAGCAGCTTGGACCCACAGGGAAACACTGAAGCTTTCTTT. This codes for CASSLDPQGNTEAFF. The chain joins TRBV5-1 to TRBJ1-1, with D maybe TRBD1 (6 bases). The germline V gene has CDR1 SGHRS and CDR2 YFSETQ. The CDR3 spans 15 residues. Trimming took 0 bases from V and 2 from J, leaving 11 bases between them.

V is TRBV5-1 and J is TRBJ2-4, with D possibly matching TRBD1 (5 bases). This CDR3 region has 17 residues. Deletions cut 0 bases from V and 6 bases from J, with 19 bases between. Germline-derived CDR1 and CDR2 are SGHRS and YFSETQ. CDR3 nucleotide sequence: TGCGCCAGCAGCTTGGCTTCCACAGGCATGCCTGGAAACATTCAGTACTTC. The encoded protein is CASSLASTGMPGNIQYF.

The V call is TRBV10-3, the J call TRBJ1-4, with D possibly matching TRBD1 (6 bases). This CDR3 contains 14 residues. Per germline, CDR1 ENHRY and CDR2 SYGVKD. V was cut by 5 bases and J by 7 bases, with 14 bases left in between. CDR3 loop: CAISQGGLGEKLFF. CDR3 nucleotides: TGTGCCATCAGTCAAGGGGGTTTGGGTGAAAAACTGTTTTTT.

The V and J genes are TRBV7-2 and TRBJ2-7; unclear D gene. This CDR3 spans 14 amino acids. Trimming pared 1 base from V and 9 bases from J, leaving 16 bases between. Looked up from germline, CDR1 is SGHTA and CDR2 is FQGNSA. In nucleotides, the CDR3 is TGTGCCAGCAGCTTAGATAGCACTTCTAGTCGGCAGTACTTC. Residues: CASSLDSTSSRQYF.

J is TRBJ2-5 and V is TRBV5-4; 7 nucleotides match TRBD1. This CDR3 is built from 15 residues. The germline gives CDR1 SGHNT, CDR2 YYREEE (reference sequence). V shed 4 bases and J 2 bases; nucleotides not matched to a gene: 8. The CDR3 protein is CASSRDSSVQETQYF. In DNA form, the CDR3 reads TGTGCCAGCAGCCGGGACAGTAGCGTTCAAGAGACCCAGTACTTC.

This chain links TRBV10-2 with TRBJ1-5; possibly TRBD1 for D (5 bases). V was clipped by 4 bases and J by 9 bases, with 13 bases between them. The CDR3 covers 13 residues. CDR1 and CDR2 (germline): WSHSY, SAAADI. The CDR3: CASSADTPRPQHF. For the CDR3, the DNA is TGCGCCAGCAGTGCGGACACCCCGAGGCCCCAGCATTTT.

The rearrangement joins TRBV5-5 to TRBJ1-1, with unresolved D. V dropped 1 base and J dropped 5 bases, with 15 bases sitting between them. Germline lookup yields CDR1 SGHKS and CDR2 YYEKEE (reference sequence). The CDR3 has 15 amino acids. The CDR3, as DNA: TGTGCCAGCAGCTTGTTGGTGGGTATGGGGACTGAAGCTTTCTTT. Translating it yields CASSLLVGMGTEAFF.

The chain uses TRBV19 and TRBJ2-7; D remains unclear. The CDR3 loop spans 14 amino acids. V lost 5 bases and J 1 base, leaving 12 bases between the germline ends. Germline values: CDR1 LNHDA, CDR2 SQIVND (reference sequence). The CDR3 coding sequence is TGTGCCAGTAGTCGGGCGAGGCCGTCCTACGAGCAGTACTTC. This translates into CASSRARPSYEQYF.

This clone came up a few times. The chain recombines TRBV19 with TRBJ1-2, with TRBD1 matching over 8 bases. Germline V lookup: CDR1 LNHDA, CDR2 SQIVND (reference sequence). The ends lost 1 base at V and 0 bases at J; junction bases unmatched: 4. This CDR3 is 16 amino acids long. CDR3 sequence: CASSIGDRIANYGYTF. CDR3 coding DNA: TGTGCCAGTAGTATAGGGGACAGGATCGCTAACTATGGCTACACCTTC.

The chain links TRBV5-1 to TRBJ2-7; 9 bases map to TRBD1. This CDR3 has 15 amino acids. Germline V gene sequence: CDR1 SGHRS, CDR2 YFSETQ. Trimming removed 4 bases from V and 6 bases from J; junction bases left unmatched: 11. The CDR3 nucleotides read TGCGCCAGCAGCAACACCGACAGGGGGAACCTCGAGCAGTACTTC. The encoded protein is CASSNTDRGNLEQYF.

A few counts support this clone. The rearrangement joins TRBV5-4 to TRBJ1-1, with 9 positions matching TRBD1. V lost 5 bases and J lost 0; bases outside the gene matches: 8. The germline V gene has CDR1 SGHNT and CDR2 YYREEE (reference sequence). The CDR3 is 16 residues long. The CDR3 DNA sequence: TGTGCCAGCAGGGCCGGGACAGGGCCCATGAACACTGAAGCTTTCTTT. It is translated as CASRAGTGPMNTEAFF.

V is TRBV19 and J is TRBJ1-5; possible D gene TRBD1, 5 bases. The CDR3 runs to 14 residues. Germline V gene lookup returns CDR1 LNHDA and CDR2 SQIVND (reference sequence). The V end was cut by 7 bases, the J end by 0 bases, with 10 bases between. The DNA for the CDR3 is TGTGCCAGTACGCAGGGCTATAGCAATCAGCCCCAGCATTTT. Its protein product is CASTQGYSNQPQHF.

The V call is TRBV19, the J call TRBJ1-6; 7 bases are a match to TRBD1. The CDR3 is made up of 15 amino acids. The junction had 4 bases not matched to a gene; V was cut back by 6 bases and J by 2 bases. Germline V gene lookup returns CDR1 LNHDA and CDR2 SQIVND (reference sequence). The CDR3 sequence: CASSEGATYNSPLHF. As DNA, the CDR3 is TGTGCCAGTAGCGAGGGGGCCACCTATAATTCACCCCTCCACTTT.

J is TRBJ2-5 and V is TRBV20-1, with no clear D. The CDR3 is 11 residues long. Trimming took 2 bases from V and 5 from J, leaving 6 bases between them. From germline, CDR1 is DFQATT and CDR2 SNEGSKA (reference sequence). The CDR3 here is CSARWVETQYF. The CDR3 region has the DNA TGCAGTGCTAGATGGGTGGAGACCCAGTACTTC.

The chain has TRBV21-1 and TRBJ1-6; TRBD1, the table's D call, lacks a check against the DNA. TRBV21-1 is reported as a pseudogene. CDR3 length equals 14 residues. Here the CDR3 reads CASIPGTSNSPLHF. The CDR3 coding sequence is TGTGCCAGCATACCCGGGACATCAAATTCACCCCTCCACTTT.

Only one count was recorded for this clone. The rearrangement joins TRBV9 to TRBJ1-2; 8 bases line up with TRBD1. The CDR3 contains 15 residues. The germline V gene has CDR1 SGDLS and CDR2 YYNGEE. The ends lost 4 bases at V and 8 bases at J; junction bases unmatched: 13. Written as DNA, the CDR3 is TGTGCCAGCAGCCACGGACTTGGACAGGGAGGAGGCTACACCTTC. It is translated as CASSHGLGQGGGYTF.

The chain is built from TRBV18 and TRBJ2-2; D remains ambiguous. Trimming left V 4 bases short and J 4 bases short, with 10 bases between. The CDR3 length is 14 residues. Germline CDR1 and CDR2: KGHSH and LQKENI. The CDR3, as DNA: TGTGCCAGCTCACGCCGGGTCCCCACCGGGGAGCTGTTTTTT. Its protein is CASSRRVPTGELFF. The full variable domain, in which reference TRBV18 and TRBJ2-2 provide the parts outside the CDR3, is NAGVMQNPRHLVRRRGQEARLRCSPMKGHSHVYWYRQLPEEGLKFMVYLQKENIIDESGMPKERFSAEFPKEGPSILRIQQVVRGDSAAYFCASSRRVPTGELFFGEGSRLTVL.

CDR3 in amino acids: CASSQGSVNYRGTGELFF. In nucleotides, the CDR3 is TGTGCCAGCAGCCAAGGGAGCGTCAACTACCGAGGGACCGGGGAGCTGTTTTTT. This sequence joins TRBV14 and TRBJ2-2, with TRBD2 as a possible D gene (5 bases). The V end lost 1 base, the J end lost 5 bases, and 20 bases lay between the germline ends. The length of the CDR3 is 18 residues. From germline, CDR1 is SGHDN and CDR2 FVKESK. Variable domain in full (rest from reference TRBV14 and TRBJ2-2): EAGVTQFPSHSVIEKGQTVTLRCDPISGHDNLYWYRRVMGKEIKFLLHFVKESKQDESGMPNNRFLAERTGGTYSTLKVQPAELEDSGVYFCASSQGSVNYRGTGELFFGEGSRLTVL.